What follows are 13 T cell receptor beta chains derived from one specimen sequenced in a study of shared clonotypes between healthy human individuals. The data were produced by immunoSEQ multiplex PCR, yet TCRdb's version contains in-frame clones alone and is incomplete. Altogether some 530,000 clones are present, approximately 80% being singletons, with the ten largest covering 12%. The sample taken for sequencing was PBMCs. The receptors shown here come from a woman in her forties in good health. Some clones in this sample may be carry-over from other donors' samples.

This clone was seen a handful of times. The chain joins TRBV2 to TRBJ1-2; no definite D call. CDR1 is SNHLY, CDR2 FYNNEI, per germline. The V gene lost 7 bases and the J gene lost 5 bases, with 8 bases spanning the gap. This CDR3 region has 11 residues. The CDR3 sequence is CASTLGYGYTF. The CDR3 DNA sequence: TGTGCCAGCACCCTAGGATATGGCTACACCTTC.

In nucleotides, the CDR3 is TGTGCCAGCAGCGTAGGGACAGGACTGCTAGTCGGCGGGGAGCTGTTTTTT. Protein sequence: CASSVGTGLLVGGELFF. The chain combines TRBV5-4 with TRBJ2-2; 8 bases match TRBD1. CDR3 length: 17 residues. Trimming cost V 4 bases and J 7 bases; bases outside gene matches: 15. Germline CDR1 and CDR2: SGHNT and YYREEE (reference sequence).

The chain employs TRBV30 and TRBJ2-7, with 9 nucleotides matching TRBD2. The CDR3 is 16 amino acids. V lost 0 bases to trimming and J lost 3 bases; unmatched junction nucleotides: 9. CDR1 is GTSNPN and CDR2 is SVGIG in the germline V gene (reference sequence). CDR3 sequence: CAWSVRVAGVFYEQYF. Written as DNA, the CDR3 is TGTGCCTGGAGTGTACGGGTAGCGGGAGTTTTCTACGAGCAGTACTTC. The full variable domain, in which reference TRBV30 and TRBJ2-7 provide the parts outside the CDR3, is SQTIHQWPATLVQPVGSPLSLECTVEGTSNPNLYWYRQAAGRGLQLLFYSVGIGQISSEVPQNLSASRPQDRQFILSSKKLLLSDSGFYLCAWSVRVAGVFYEQYFGPGTRLTVT.

The chain couples TRBV28 to TRBJ2-3, with 9 bases aligning to TRBD2. This CDR3 has 16 amino acids. The germline gives CDR1 MDHEN, CDR2 SYDVKM. Trimming cost V 6 bases and J 6 bases; bases outside gene matches: 13. CDR3 sequence (DNA): TGTGCCAGCAGATCTAGCGGGATGGGCCTCACGGATACGCAGTATTTT. Protein sequence: CASRSSGMGLTDTQYF.

This chain connects TRBV28 to TRBJ2-4; D possibly corresponds to TRBD1 (6 bases). The CDR3 loop spans 16 amino acids. V was trimmed by 6 bases and J by 0 bases, leaving 15 bases between them. In germline, CDR1 is MDHEN, CDR2 SYDVKM. The chain's CDR3 is CASRTTGTIAKNIQYF. DNA of the CDR3: TGTGCCAGCAGGACCACAGGGACAATAGCCAAAAACATTCAGTACTTC.

The chain recombines TRBV28 with TRBJ2-3; TRBD2 might be the D (5 bases). The CDR3 is made up of 14 amino acids. V lost 3 bases and J 10 bases, leaving 17 bases between the germline ends. From germline, CDR1 is MDHEN and CDR2 SYDVKM. The CDR3 loop is CASSFPTRLAAQYF. The CDR3 DNA follows: TGTGCCAGCAGTTTCCCTACCAGGCTAGCTGCGCAGTATTTT.

As regards this clone: The same CDR3 arises from other DNA sequences in this sample as well. The chain is built from TRBV7-2 and TRBJ1-3, with D possibly matching TRBD1 (6 bases). Trimming removed 4 bases from V and 2 bases from J, with 9 bases in between. This CDR3 has 14 amino acids. The germline V gene encodes CDR1 SGHTA and CDR2 FQGNSA. The CDR3 here is CASSSYRAGNTIYF. In DNA form, the CDR3 reads TGTGCCAGCAGCTCCTACAGGGCTGGAAACACCATATATTTT. The full variable domain, in which reference TRBV7-2 and TRBJ1-3 provide the parts outside the CDR3, is GAGVSQSPSNKVTEKGKDVELRCDPISGHTALYWYRQSLGQGLEFLIYFQGNSAPDKSGLPSDRFSAERTGGSVSTLTIQRTQQEDSAVYLCASSSYRAGNTIYFGEGSWLTVV.

The rearrangement links TRBV27 to TRBJ2-3, with 8 bases aligning to TRBD2. V shed 0 bases, J shed 4 bases, and the junction held 6 bases outside the gene matches. This CDR3 contains 16 residues. CDR1 and CDR2 (germline): MNHEY, SMNVEV (reference sequence). CDR3 in amino acids: CASSLSERELADTQYF. The CDR3 region has the DNA TGTGCCAGCAGTTTATCTGAGCGGGAGCTGGCAGATACGCAGTATTTT.

To note about this clone: The sample carries other DNA sequences with the same CDR3. The chain has TRBV5-1 and TRBJ2-7; D tentatively fits TRBD1 or TRBD2 (6 bases each). Germline V gene sequence: CDR1 SGHRS, CDR2 YFSETQ. With 2 bases removed from V and 4 bases from J, the gap between germline ends came to 7 bases. The CDR3 runs 12 residues. The DNA for the CDR3 is TGCGCCAGCAGCTTAGGGGGGTACGAGCAGTACTTC. Protein product: CASSLGGYEQYF.

This clone was picked up a small number of times. The rearrangement uses TRBV18 and TRBJ2-1; TRBD2 might be the D (6 bases). CDR3 length: 16 amino acids. Germline assignment: CDR1 KGHSH and CDR2 LQKENI. Trimming took 6 bases from V and 4 from J, leaving 19 bases between them. The CDR3 DNA is TGTGCCAGCTCCCTGTTGGTTGCCGGGGGTTACAATGAGCAGTTCTTC. Residues: CASSLLVAGGYNEQFF. The full variable domain, completed using reference TRBV18 and TRBJ2-1, is NAGVMQNPRHLVRRRGQEARLRCSPMKGHSHVYWYRQLPEEGLKFMVYLQKENIIDESGMPKERFSAEFPKEGPSILRIQQVVRGDSAAYFCASSLLVAGGYNEQFFGPGTRLTVL.

The chain combines TRBV30 with TRBJ2-1; a weak D match, TRBD2 (5 bases). Germline values: CDR1 GTSNPN, CDR2 SVGIG (reference sequence). This CDR3 region has 14 residues. Trimming pared 0 bases from V and 8 bases from J, leaving 14 bases between. CDR3 amino acids: CAWSVVGLGDEQFF. The CDR3 DNA is TGTGCCTGGAGTGTGGTTGGACTTGGGGATGAGCAGTTCTTC.

This clone was seen only a few times. The chain carries TRBV28 and TRBJ1-2, with 9 bases lining up with TRBD1. V dropped 4 bases and J dropped 3; count of bases not matched to a gene: 6. Germline lookup yields CDR1 MDHEN and CDR2 SYDVKM. This CDR3 spans 15 amino acids. CDR3 residues: CASSSTGGRDYGYTF. The CDR3 region has the DNA TGTGCCAGCAGTTCCACAGGGGGCAGAGACTATGGCTACACCTTC.

V usage is TRBV28 and J usage is TRBJ1-1; perhaps TRBD1 as D (6 bases). V was shortened by 8 bases and J by 1 base, with 11 bases between the two germline ends. Germline V gives CDR1 MDHEN, CDR2 SYDVKM. This CDR3 region has 13 residues. This CDR3 is CASLGHWNTEAFF. Written as DNA, the CDR3 is TGTGCCAGCTTGGGACACTGGAACACTGAAGCTTTCTTT.